A selection of T cell receptor beta chains follows, all from one sample in a study of blood T cell repertoires in COVID-19. Sequencing used immunoSEQ multiplex PCR; TCRdb keeps in-frame clones, though not all of them. The sample gives around 300,000 clones, approximately 83% of which show up once; roughly 9.6% is in the top ten. The sample was peripheral blood. These receptors were taken from a woman in her 70s with acute or convalescent COVID-19. CDR3s include the opening cysteine and the closing phenylalanine or tryptophan. Fields, in order: D gene, clone size, V gene, J gene, CDR3 DNA, CDR3 protein. D genes are given only for firm matches. Expanded clones get a size class; other rows say once, few or many, or leave the size out.

.,.,TRBV4-2,TRBJ1-2,TGTGCCAGCAGCCGAGGACAGTCCACCACAACGGACTATGGCTACACCTTC,CASSRGQSTTTDYGYTF
.,.,TRBV18,TRBJ2-1,TGTGCCAGCTCACGCTCACAGGGCAATGAGCAGTTCTTC,CASSRSQGNEQFF
TRBD1,.,TRBV19,TRBJ2-2,TGTGCCAGTAGACAGGGGAACACTAACACCGGGGAGCTGTTTTTT,CASRQGNTNTGELFF
TRBD2,once,TRBV5-5,TRBJ2-3,TGTGCCAGCAGCTTAGGCTATAGCGGGGGGGGCCTAGATACGCAGTATTTT,CASSLGYSGGGLDTQYF
TRBD2,.,TRBV13,TRBJ2-3,TGTGCCAGCAGCTTTAGCGGGGAAAGCACAGATACGCAGTATTTT,CASSFSGESTDTQYF
.,.,TRBV28,TRBJ1-2,TGTGCCAGCACCCTAGGGGGGGCTACTTCTAACTATGGCTACACCTTC,CASTLGGATSNYGYTF
.,.,TRBV2,TRBJ2-2,TGTGCCAGCAGGAGGGGGACCGCGAACACCGGGGAGCTGTTTTTT,CASRRGTANTGELFF
TRBD2,.,TRBV29-1,TRBJ2-3,TGCAGCGTTGAGACTAGCGGGGGGTTTGCAGATACGCAGTATTTT,CSVETSGGFADTQYF
TRBD2,few,TRBV7-8,TRBJ2-7,TGTGCCAGCAGCCGACTAGCGGGGTACGAGCAGTACTTC,CASSRLAGYEQYF
.,.,TRBV30,TRBJ2-1,TGTGCCTGGGGGGCGGGTTTGTACAATGAGCAGTTCTTC,CAWGAGLYNEQFF
TRBD2,.,TRBV11-2,TRBJ2-5,TGTGCCAGCAGCCCCGGGGGGACGGGAGAGACCCAGTACTTC,CASSPGGTGETQYF
TRBD1,.,TRBV19,TRBJ1-2,TGTGCCAGTAGAACCGGGACAGGGGGCGTCTATGGCTACACCTTC,CASRTGTGGVYGYTF
TRBD1,.,TRBV7-9,TRBJ2-7,TGTGCCAGCAGCATGACAGGGGGAAACTACGAGCAGTACTTC,CASSMTGGNYEQYF
.,.,TRBV7-5,TRBJ1-2,TGTGCCAGAAGCTTAAACAGGGGGCGAGGCTACACCTTC,CARSLNRGRGYTF
.,.,TRBV20-1,TRBJ2-3,TGCAGTGCTAGTCAAGCTCACGAGAGCACAGATACGCAGTATTTT,CSASQAHESTDTQYF
.,.,TRBV5-1,TRBJ1-1,TGCGCCAGCAGCTTTGGGGGCCTACAGGGAAGGACTGAAGCTTTCTTT,CASSFGGLQGRTEAFF
.,.,TRBV19,TRBJ1-1,TGTGCCAGTAGTAACCCGGGAGGGGAAAGGACTGAAGCTTTCTTT,CASSNPGGERTEAFF
.,once,TRBV21-1,TRBJ1-3,TGTGCCAGCAGCAAAGGCGGGGGGAAGGGAAACACCATATATTTT,CASSKGGGKGNTIYF
TRBD2,.,TRBV4-1,TRBJ2-1,TGCGCCAGCAGCCTATTAGCGGGGGTCGGCAATGAGCAGTTCTTC,CASSLLAGVGNEQFF
.,.,TRBV28,TRBJ1-2,TGTGCCAGCAGTTTAATTATGGGGGGATTGGATGGCTACACCTTC,CASSLIMGGLDGYTF
.,.,TRBV9,TRBJ1-6,TGTGCCAGCAGCGTAGGAGGTAGCAATTCACCCCTCCACTTT,CASSVGGSNSPLHF
.,.,TRBV20-1,TRBJ1-2,TGCAGTGCTAGAATGAGTGGCTACACCTTC,CSARMSGYTF
.,.,TRBV3-1/TRBV3-2,TRBJ1-5,TGTGCCAGCAGCCAAGGGAGGGGAACAAATCAGCCCCAGCATTTT,CASSQGRGTNQPQHF
.,.,TRBV7-6,TRBJ2-7,TGTGCCAGCAGCCGGCAGACAGTCGCCGCCTCCTACGAGCAGTACTTC,CASSRQTVAASYEQYF
.,.,TRBV5-4,TRBJ1-1,TGTGCCAGCAGCTTTGACAGCCTTGAAGCTTTCTTT,CASSFDSLEAFF
.,.,TRBV20-1,TRBJ1-3,TGCAGTACCTGGACAGGAAACACCATATATTTT,CSTWTGNTIYF
.,.,TRBV5-6,TRBJ1-5,TGTGCCAGCAGCTTGTGGGGGGGCGGTCAGCCCCAGCATTTT,CASSLWGGGQPQHF
TRBD2,.,TRBV19,TRBJ2-3,TGTGCCAGTAGTATGCAGCGGGGGCCCAGCACAGATACGCAGTATTTT,CASSMQRGPSTDTQYF